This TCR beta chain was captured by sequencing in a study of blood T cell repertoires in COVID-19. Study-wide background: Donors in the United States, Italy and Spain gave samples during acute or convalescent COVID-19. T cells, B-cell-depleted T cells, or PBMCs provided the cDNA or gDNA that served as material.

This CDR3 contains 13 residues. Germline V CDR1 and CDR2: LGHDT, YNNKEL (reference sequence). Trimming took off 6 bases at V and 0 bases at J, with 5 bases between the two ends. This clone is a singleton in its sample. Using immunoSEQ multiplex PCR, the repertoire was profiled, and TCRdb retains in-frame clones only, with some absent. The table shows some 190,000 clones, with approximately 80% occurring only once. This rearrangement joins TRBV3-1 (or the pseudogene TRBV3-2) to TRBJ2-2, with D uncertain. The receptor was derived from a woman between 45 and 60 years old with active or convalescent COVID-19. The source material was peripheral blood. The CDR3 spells CASSHTNTGELFF. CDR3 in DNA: TGTGCCAGCAGTCACACGAACACCGGGGAGCTGTTTTTT.